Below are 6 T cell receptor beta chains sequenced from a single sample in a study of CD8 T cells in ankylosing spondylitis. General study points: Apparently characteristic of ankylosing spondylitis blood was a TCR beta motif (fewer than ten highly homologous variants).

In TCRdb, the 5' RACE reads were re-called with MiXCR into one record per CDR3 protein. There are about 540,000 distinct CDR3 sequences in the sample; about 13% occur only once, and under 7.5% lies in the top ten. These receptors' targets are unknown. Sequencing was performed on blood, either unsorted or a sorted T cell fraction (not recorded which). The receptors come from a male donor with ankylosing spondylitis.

CDR3 in amino acids: CASSPPSGRADGTQYF. CDR3 nucleotide sequence: TGTGCCAGCTCACCACCTAGCGGGAGGGCCGATGGGACCCAGTACTTC. The V call is TRBV18, the J call TRBJ2-5, with 11 bases lining up with TRBD2. From germline, CDR1 is KGHSH and CDR2 LQKENI. With V trimmed by 0 bases and J by 7 bases, 7 bases remained unmatched. The CDR3 consists of 16 residues. Drawing the rest from reference TRBV18 and TRBJ2-5, the complete variable domain is NAGVMQNPRHLVRRRGQEARLRCSPMKGHSHVYWYRQLPEEGLKFMVYLQKENIIDESGMPKERFSAEFPKEGPSILRIQQVVRGDSAAYFCASSPPSGRADGTQYFGPGTRLLVL.

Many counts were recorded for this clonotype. The CDR3 DNA reads as TGTGCCAGCAGTGAGGCGGGCAACTCCTACAATGAGCAGTTCTTC. This encodes CASSEAGNSYNEQFF. The J gene is TRBJ2-1, the V gene TRBV6-4; a weak D match, TRBD2 (5 bases). The CDR3 contains 15 residues. Germline CDR1 MRHNA, CDR2 SNTAGT. V dropped 3 bases and J dropped 0 bases, with 9 bases sitting between them.

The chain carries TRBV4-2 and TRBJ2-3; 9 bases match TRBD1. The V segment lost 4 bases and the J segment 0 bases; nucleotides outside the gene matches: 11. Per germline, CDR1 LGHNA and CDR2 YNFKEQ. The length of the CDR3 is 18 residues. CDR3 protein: CASSLGQGNRYSTDTQYF. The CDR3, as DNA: TGTGCCAGCAGCCTGGGACAGGGCAACAGATATAGCACAGATACGCAGTATTTT.

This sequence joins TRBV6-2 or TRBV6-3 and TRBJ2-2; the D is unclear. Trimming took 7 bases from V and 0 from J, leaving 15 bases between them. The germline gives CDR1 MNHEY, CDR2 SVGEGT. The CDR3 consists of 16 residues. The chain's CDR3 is CASTQVLNANTGELFF. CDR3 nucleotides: TGTGCCAGCACCCAGGTCCTTAACGCGAACACCGGGGAGCTGTTTTTT.

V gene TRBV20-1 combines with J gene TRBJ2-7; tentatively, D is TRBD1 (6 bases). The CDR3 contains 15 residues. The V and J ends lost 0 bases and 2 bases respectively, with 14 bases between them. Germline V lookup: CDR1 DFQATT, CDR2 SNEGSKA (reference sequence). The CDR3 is CSARDGTGHTYEQYF. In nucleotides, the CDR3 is TGCAGTGCTAGAGATGGCACAGGGCATACCTACGAGCAGTACTTC.

This chain's CDR3 is CASSPGPGAVTEAFF. The CDR3 nucleotides are TGTGCCAGCTCACCCGGACCCGGGGCTGTCACTGAAGCTTTCTTT. This sequence joins TRBV18 and TRBJ1-1, with D perhaps TRBD1 (5 bases). Between the trimmed V and J ends, which lost 3 bases and 4 bases, there was a span of 15 bases. CDR1 is KGHSH and CDR2 is LQKENI in the germline V gene. The CDR3 has 15 amino acids. Full variable domain (missing parts from reference TRBV18 and TRBJ1-1): NAGVMQNPRHLVRRRGQEARLRCSPMKGHSHVYWYRQLPEEGLKFMVYLQKENIIDESGMPKERFSAEFPKEGPSILRIQQVVRGDSAAYFCASSPGPGAVTEAFFGQGTRLTVV.